This T cell receptor (beta chain) was recorded in a study of T cells after yellow fever vaccination (dated by TCRdb to about 2019). Looking at the study overall: The SMART-Seq v4 Ultra Low Input RNA kit was used to prepare libraries from fractions with low cell numbers. Bulk TCR alpha and beta repertoires were sequenced longitudinally to track T-cell clones before and after primary and booster YFV17D yellow fever vaccination. Two healthy male donors, one aged 18 to 29 and one aged 30 to 39 years, were included in the cohort. Blood was drawn at multiple timepoints before and after primary and secondary immunization, with bulk PBMC replicates and cell subsets isolated. Broader findings and caveats from the paper: Because the study included only a couple of donors, the extent to which the findings can be generalized is limited. Compared with the primary T-cell response, the secondary T-cell response was faster but weaker, reaching its peak on day 5 rather than on day 15. Because abundant contaminating clonotypes from the bulk population could be contained in FACS-sorted repertoires, computational filtering was required. A small share of clonotypes was detected in both CD4 and CD8 compartments, with the overlap likely arising from convergent recombination. Most clones expanded after primary vaccination (96% of CD4 and roughly 90% of CD8) were re-detected after the booster, suggesting that broad memory maintenance occurred.

TCR cDNA was made using 5'RACE template switching, a step that added a universal primer site and unique molecular identifiers. Priming of cDNA synthesis was performed from both the TCR alpha and TCR beta constant segments. Library amplification involved two PCR steps, and the second step added sample barcodes and sequencing adapters. Sequencing of libraries was performed on Illumina HiSeq 2500 (2x100 bp) or NovaSeq (2x150 bp). The paper's processing steps were these. MIGEC handled demultiplexing of reads and collapsing into UMI consensus sequences, while MiXCR performed V(D)J alignment. Vaccine-responding clonotypes were defined with edgeR using replicate PBMC samples, requiring FDR below 0.01 and a log2 fold change above 5 up to day 15. Each bulk clonotype received a CD4 or CD8 identity based on whether the sequenced CD4 or CD8 repertoire contained that clonotype at higher abundance. The public sequencing data were trimmed at Q25 with fastp and processed into clonotypes with MiXCR by TCRdb, which kept only in-frame beta chains. A single entry per CDR3 protein holds the most common genes and DNA from its merged rows. Clone size and V and J calls follow TCRdb, not the original study. The sample table contains a few hundred thousand distinct CDR3 sequences; only one count was recorded for about 19% of them. The top ten clones comprise more than 13% of the sample.

CDR1 DFQATT and CDR2 SNEGSKA were looked up in the germline V gene (reference sequence). Unmatched junction bases come to 6, with V trimmed by 6 bases and J by 3 bases. Inclusive of the bounding cysteine and phenylalanine, the CDR3 is 13 residues long. This entry keeps only the CDR3 DNA: 39 bases, framed from base 1. The sample's treatment or condition label, decoded: live attenuated yellow fever vaccine strain. At every blood-draw timepoint, two biological replicates of bulk PBMCs were collected. PBMCs were isolated from peripheral blood using a standard Ficoll-Paque protocol. TriZol was used to extract RNA from bulk PBMCs, CD4 and CD8 fractions, and dextramer-positive and dextramer-negative fractions. For this clonotype: Its antigen has not been determined. Per-base quality was not reported, and no clone a single base away is much larger than it.

The sample in question was PBMCs, obtained 15 days after the yellow fever booster vaccination. The chain couples TRBV20-1 to TRBJ2-7, with 9 junctional bases fitting TRBD1. This receptor was taken from a man under 40 who received the YFV17D yellow fever vaccine. The CDR3 protein: CSAIRQGGYEQYF. The nucleotide sequence reads TGCAGTGCCATAAGACAGGGGGGCTACGAGCAGTACTTC.